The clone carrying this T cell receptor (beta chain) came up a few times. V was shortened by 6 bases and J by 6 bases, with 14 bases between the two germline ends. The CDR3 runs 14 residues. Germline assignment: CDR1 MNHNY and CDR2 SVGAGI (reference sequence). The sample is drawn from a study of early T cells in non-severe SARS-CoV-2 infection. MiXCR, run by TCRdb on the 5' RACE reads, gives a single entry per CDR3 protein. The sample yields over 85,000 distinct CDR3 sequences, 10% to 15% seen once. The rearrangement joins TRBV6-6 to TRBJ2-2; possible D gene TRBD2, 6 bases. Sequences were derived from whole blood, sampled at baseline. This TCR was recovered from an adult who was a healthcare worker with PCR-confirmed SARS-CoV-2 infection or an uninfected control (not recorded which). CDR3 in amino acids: CASSQPRESGELFF. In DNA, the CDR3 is TGTGCCAGCAGCCAACCTCGGGAGTCCGGGGAGCTGTTTTTT.